This T cell receptor (beta chain) was recovered during a study of blood T cell repertoires in COVID-19. The CDR3 is 15 amino acids. Trimming left V 1 base short and J 4 bases short, with 13 bases between. Germline V CDR1 and CDR2: SGHVS, FNYEAQ. This clone appeared a single time. Profiled with immunoSEQ multiplex PCR; TCRdb holds only in-frame clones, not every one. The table includes around 210,000 clones, approximately 91% detected once. The chain carries TRBV7-6 and TRBJ1-2; D perhaps matches TRBD1 (5 bases). What was sequenced was peripheral blood. This TCR was recovered from a man aged 45-65 years with COVID-19, enrolled during active disease. CDR3 sequence reads: CASSLEGAGPYGYTF. CDR3 in DNA: TGTGCCAGCAGCTTAGAAGGGGCAGGCCCCTATGGCTACACCTTC. The full variable domain, with the rest looked up from reference TRBV7-6 and TRBJ1-2, is GAGVSQSPRYKVTKRGQDVALRCDPISGHVSLYWYRQALGQGPEFLTYFNYEAQQDKSGLPNDRFSAERPEGSISTLTIQRTEQRDSAMYRCASSLEGAGPYGYTFGSGTRLTVV.